The entry below gives a single TCR beta chain sequence along with its context. A much larger clone differs by one base, so this may be a read error. This CDR3 has 15 amino acids. The trim removed 5 bases at V and 5 bases at J, leaving 8 bases unmatched. The data were taken from a study of naive and memory T cell subsets. An equimolar mix of two oligonucleotides served as the beta constant-region primer for TRBC1 and TRBC2. TCRdb reanalysed the UMI-ligation and nested PCR reads using MiXCR and keeps one entry per CDR3 protein. The sample consists of 81,000 or so distinct CDR3 sequences, 6% to 7.5% of them appearing once.

The sample consisted of central memory CD4+ T cells from blood. The clonotype was recovered from a human donor in good health. The chain couples TRBV12-3 or TRBV12-4 to TRBJ2-2, with 7 bases that match TRBD1. The CDR3 bases are TGTGCCAGCAGTCCCCGGGACAGACGAACCGGGGAGCTGTTTTTT. Encoded protein: CASSPRDRRTGELFF.